These T cell receptor beta chains were read from a single sample in a study of blood T cell repertoires in COVID-19. The method was immunoSEQ multiplex PCR; TCRdb's version includes in-frame clones alone and lacks a portion of them. The table lists approximately 270,000 clones, more than 80% of them singletons. Sequenced input: PBMCs or T cells enriched from blood (not recorded which). The receptors were gathered from a woman in her twenties or thirties with acute COVID-19. Both conserved end residues are part of each CDR3. The order of the fields is CDR3 DNA, CDR3 protein, J gene, clone size, D gene, V gene. The D gene is left open where the match is weak. Not all rows give a size; the values are once, few, many and, for expanded clones, a class.

TGTGCCAGCTCACCACCGAGCGGACAGGGTAGTTCACCCCTCCACTTT	CASSPPSGQGSSPLHF	TRBJ1-6	.	TRBD1	TRBV18
TGCAGCGTTGAAGCTGGGAGCTTCTCCTACAATGAGCAGTTCTTC	CSVEAGSFSYNEQFF	TRBJ2-1	few	.	TRBV29-1
TGTGCCAGCAGTCCCAACGAGGGGGTCAATCAGCCCCAGCATTTT	CASSPNEGVNQPQHF	TRBJ1-5	.	.	TRBV2
TGCGCCAGCAGCCTGGGGACAGGGGACTCCTACGAGCAGTACTTC	CASSLGTGDSYEQYF	TRBJ2-7	.	TRBD1	TRBV5-1
TGTGCCAGCAGCGCGGGAGTCACCGGGGAGCTGTTTTTT	CASSAGVTGELFF	TRBJ2-2	.	TRBD2	TRBV6-5
TGTGCCAGCACGAAAGGAGTGTTCGAGCAGTACTTC	CASTKGVFEQYF	TRBJ2-7	.	.	TRBV21-1
TGTGCCAGCACCTATCTCGGGGGAGGGCCTGGTGAGCAGTTCTTC	CASTYLGGGPGEQFF	TRBJ2-1	.	TRBD2	TRBV28
TGTGCCAGCAGTGAGACATTACCCTCGAACACTGAAGCTTTCTTT	CASSETLPSNTEAFF	TRBJ1-1	.	.	TRBV2
TGTGCCAGCAGTGGGGACTGGCGGATAGCCAAAAACATTCAGTACTTC	CASSGDWRIAKNIQYF	TRBJ2-4	once	.	TRBV28
TGTGCCAGCAGCTCCGGGACTAGCGGCTACAATGAGCAGTTCTTC	CASSSGTSGYNEQFF	TRBJ2-1	.	TRBD2	TRBV7-6
TGTGCCATCAGTGAGTCGATCCCGGGACGGGAGACCAACTATGGCTACACCTTC	CAISESIPGRETNYGYTF	TRBJ1-2	.	.	TRBV10-3
TGCGCCAGCAGCCAGCGTCAACGTGGCGGGAGAGGCAATGAGCAGTTCTTC	CASSQRQRGGRGNEQFF	TRBJ2-1	.	TRBD2	TRBV4-1
TGCGCCAGCAGCCCAGCAAGTAGTATCCACTCGGGGTATCAGCCCCAGCATTTT	CASSPASSIHSGYQPQHF	TRBJ1-5	.	.	TRBV5-1
TGCGCCAGCAGCCAAGATTCCGGACTCTGGGATGGCTACACCTTC	CASSQDSGLWDGYTF	TRBJ1-2	.	.	TRBV4-1
TGTGCCAGCAGCTTAGGCGGGAGCACAGATACGCAGTATTTT	CASSLGGSTDTQYF	TRBJ2-3	.	.	TRBV11-2
TGTGCCAGCAGCTTGGCGGGACAGGGTCTATACAATGAGCAGTTCTTC	CASSLAGQGLYNEQFF	TRBJ2-1	.	TRBD1	TRBV5-6
TGTGCCACCGCCCCGGGGGAAGAAGACAATGAGCAGTTCTTC	CATAPGEEDNEQFF	TRBJ2-1	.	.	TRBV24-1
TGTGCCAGCAGTTTACAGTCCAGATACGAGCAGTACTTC	CASSLQSRYEQYF	TRBJ2-7	once	.	TRBV28
TGTGCCAGCAGTGACACGGGAGACACCGGGGAGCTGTTTTTT	CASSDTGDTGELFF	TRBJ2-2	.	.	TRBV6-4
TGTGCCAGCAGCCAAACAGACTCCTACGAGCAGTACTTC	CASSQTDSYEQYF	TRBJ2-7	.	.	TRBV16
TGTGCCACCAGCAGAGGACAGGGAATCAACGAGCAGTACTTC	CATSRGQGINEQYF	TRBJ2-7	.	TRBD1	TRBV15
TGCAGCGTTGATGGCGGAACACGCTACGAGCAGTACTTC	CSVDGGTRYEQYF	TRBJ2-7	.	.	TRBV29-1
TGTGCCAGCAGGTCTCCGGGTAGCGGCACAGATACGCAGTATTTT	CASRSPGSGTDTQYF	TRBJ2-3	.	.	TRBV27
TGTGCCATCAGTGAGACAGGGGGCGTGAATGGCTACACCTTC	CAISETGGVNGYTF	TRBJ1-2	.	TRBD1	TRBV10-3
TGTGCCTGGAGTTCCCCGGAGGCCACCCTCCACTTT	CAWSSPEATLHF	TRBJ1-6	.	.	TRBV30
TGTGCCAGCAGCTCAGGAAGCCCGGGACTAGCGGGAGTCGAGCAGTACTTC	CASSSGSPGLAGVEQYF	TRBJ2-7	.	TRBD2	TRBV9
TGTGCCACCAGTGACCCGCCCCGGACAGGGGAAGAGACCCAGTACTTC	CATSDPPRTGEETQYF	TRBJ2-5	.	TRBD1	TRBV24-1
TGTGCCAGCAGTCTAGCGGGAGGGAACACCGGGGAGCTGTTTTTT	CASSLAGGNTGELFF	TRBJ2-2	.	TRBD2	TRBV28
TGCGCCAGCAGTGCCGCGACATCGTTTTCTGGGGCCAACGTCCTGACTTTC	CASSAATSFSGANVLTF	TRBJ2-6	few	.	TRBV10-2
TGTGCCAGCAGCTACCCTCCGGGTGAGCAGTACTTC	CASSYPPGEQYF	TRBJ2-7	.	.	TRBV5-4
TGTGCCAGCAGCCAAGAGGGGGCCGCCACAGATACGCAGTATTTT	CASSQEGAATDTQYF	TRBJ2-3	.	.	TRBV14
TGTGCCAGCTCACCACCCTCCACAGGGGACGAGCAGTACTTC	CASSPPSTGDEQYF	TRBJ2-7	once	TRBD1	TRBV18
TGTGCCAGCAGTTCCGGGAGTCTATACGAGCAGTACTTC	CASSSGSLYEQYF	TRBJ2-7	.	.	TRBV12-3/TRBV12-4
TGTGCCAGCAGCCAAGCTGGCCTCACCTATGGCTACACCTTC	CASSQAGLTYGYTF	TRBJ1-2	.	.	TRBV3-1/TRBV3-2
TGTGCCATCAGTGCGGGACAGGGGGCTTCGGCCAAAAACATTCAGTACTTC	CAISAGQGASAKNIQYF	TRBJ2-4	few	TRBD1	TRBV10-3
TGTGCCAGCAGCCAGGCCCCTCAGGGTTCTGGAAACACCATATATTTT	CASSQAPQGSGNTIYF	TRBJ1-3	.	.	TRBV3-1/TRBV3-2
TGTGCCAGCAGTTACTTGAAGGGACTAGCGGGAGTCATCGAAGTCATCGATGAGCAGTTCTTC	CASSYLKGLAGVIEVIDEQFF	TRBJ2-1	.	TRBD2	TRBV6-2/TRBV6-3
TGTGCCAGCAGCGTAGGTGACTACTACGAGCAGTACTTC	CASSVGDYYEQYF	TRBJ2-7	once	.	TRBV9
TGCGCCAGCAGCTTGATCGGTACCTACGAGCAGTACTTC	CASSLIGTYEQYF	TRBJ2-7	.	.	TRBV5-1
TGTGCCAGCAGTGAGCAGGCAGACAGCAATCAGCCCCAGCATTTT	CASSEQADSNQPQHF	TRBJ1-5	.	.	TRBV2
TGCGCCAGCAGCTCGGGGGAGACAGGGCTCACAGATACGCAGTATTTT	CASSSGETGLTDTQYF	TRBJ2-3	.	.	TRBV5-1
TGTGCCAGCAGCAAGAGGTCAGGACAGGGTAATCAGCCCCAGCATTTT	CASSKRSGQGNQPQHF	TRBJ1-5	.	.	TRBV21-1
TGTGCCAGCAGCTTAGTGGGGGACTCCCCCCACGGCAATGAGCAGTTCTTC	CASSLVGDSPHGNEQFF	TRBJ2-1	.	.	TRBV13
TGCGCCAGCAGCTTTACTCCGAACAATGAGCAGTTCTTC	CASSFTPNNEQFF	TRBJ2-1	.	.	TRBV4-1
TGTGCCAGCAGCACGGCTAGCGGGATAGAGACCCAGTACTTC	CASSTASGIETQYF	TRBJ2-5	.	TRBD2	TRBV9
TGTGCCAGCAGCCAAGAAAGAATAACGGGACTAGCGGGAGATGAGCAGTACTTC	CASSQERITGLAGDEQYF	TRBJ2-7	.	TRBD2	TRBV3-1/TRBV3-2
TGTGCCAGCAGTTACGGGGGGGGCTATGGCTACACCTTC	CASSYGGGYGYTF	TRBJ1-2	few	.	TRBV6-5
TGTGCCAGCAGTCCCGACAGGGTCACTGAAGCTTTCTTT	CASSPDRVTEAFF	TRBJ1-1	once	TRBD1	TRBV7-6
TGTGCCAGCAGTCTACCCAGCGGGGGTTACGAGCAGTACTTC	CASSLPSGGYEQYF	TRBJ2-7	once	TRBD2	TRBV28
TGCGCCAGCAGCGCCTGGGGACTAGTGGTCAATGAGCAGTTCTTC	CASSAWGLVVNEQFF	TRBJ2-1	.	TRBD2	TRBV5-1
TGTGCCAGCAATCCGGCTAACTATGGCTACACCTTC	CASNPANYGYTF	TRBJ1-2	.	.	TRBV2
TGTGCCAGCAACCTAGGACTAGCGGGCACCTACGAGCAGTACTTC	CASNLGLAGTYEQYF	TRBJ2-7	.	TRBD2	TRBV7-9